A selection of T cell receptor beta chains follows, all from one sample in a study of shared clonotypes between healthy human individuals. Measured with immunoSEQ multiplex PCR; TCRdb has only the in-frame clones, and not every one. This table holds about 1.1 million clones, around 77% found once. The sequenced material came from memory CD4+ T cells from PBMCs. These receptors originate from a young man in good health. Some clones in this sample may be carry-over from other donors' samples. Both conserved end residues are part of each CDR3. A D gene is named only where the DNA matches it firmly. For some rows the clone size is stated as once, few or many, or as a class when expanded; others skip it.

>TRBD1|TRBV2|TRBJ1-1|-
CASNLGTDTEAFF
TGTGCCAGCAACCTCGGGACAGACACTGAAGCTTTCTTT
>-|TRBV28|TRBJ1-1|-
CASILSAGNTEAFF
TGTGCCAGCATTCTGAGTGCTGGGAACACTGAAGCTTTCTTT
>-|TRBV19|TRBJ1-1|-
CASSISNRNTEAFF
TGTGCCAGTAGTATTAGTAACAGGAACACTGAAGCTTTCTTT
>-|TRBV28|TRBJ1-4|-
CASKTGGRVNEKLFF
TGTGCCAGCAAAACTGGGGGGCGGGTAAATGAAAAACTGTTTTTT
>TRBD1|TRBV27|TRBJ1-2|-
CASRPGGPNVGYTF
TGTGCCAGCAGGCCAGGGGGCCCCAATGTAGGCTACACCTTC
>TRBD1|TRBV29-1|TRBJ2-1|-
CSVASGQGIRDEQFF
TGCAGCGTCGCGTCAGGACAGGGTATTAGGGATGAGCAGTTCTTC
>TRBD2|TRBV7-7|TRBJ2-1|once
CASSSGGGAYNEQFF
TGTGCCAGCAGCTCCGGGGGAGGGGCCTACAATGAGCAGTTCTTC
>TRBD1|TRBV11-3|TRBJ1-1|many
CASSLGQGTEAFF
TGTGCCAGCAGCCTCGGACAGGGCACTGAAGCTTTCTTT
>-|TRBV7-6|TRBJ2-2|-
CASSLVRQNTGELFF
TGTGCCAGCAGCTTAGTACGTCAGAACACCGGGGAGCTGTTTTTT
>-|TRBV18|TRBJ1-3|-
CASSPGNGNTIYF
TGTGCCAGCTCACCAGGGAATGGAAACACCATATATTTT
>TRBD2|TRBV7-2|TRBJ2-1|once
CASSLGASGRLGGEQFF
TGTGCCAGCAGCTTAGGCGCTAGCGGGAGGCTCGGGGGTGAGCAGTTCTTC
>-|TRBV4-2|TRBJ1-4|-
CASSHWTAGDEKLFF
TGTGCCAGCAGCCACTGGACAGCGGGGGATGAAAAACTGTTTTTT
>-|TRBV28|TRBJ2-3|once
CASGTGNTDTQYF
TGTGCCAGCGGTACGGGGAACACAGATACGCAGTATTTT
>-|TRBV2|TRBJ1-3|few
CASSLQGGGNTIYF
TGTGCCAGCAGCCTACAGGGTGGCGGAAACACCATATATTTT
>-|TRBV18|TRBJ1-1|-
CASSVGGNTEAFF
TGTGCCAGCTCAGTCGGCGGGAACACTGAAGCTTTCTTT
>TRBD2|TRBV6-5|TRBJ2-7|few
CASTRTSGAREQYF
TGTGCCAGCACCCGGACTAGCGGGGCTCGGGAGCAGTACTTC
>-|TRBV27|TRBJ1-1|-
CASITSRGRKNTEAFF
TGTGCCAGCATAACGTCTCGGGGACGGAAGAACACTGAAGCTTTCTTT
>-|TRBV11-2|TRBJ1-1|-
CASSLDGGDTEAFF
TGTGCCAGCAGCTTAGACGGCGGGGACACTGAAGCTTTCTTT
>-|TRBV7-2|TRBJ2-1|-
CASSYGRSYNEQFF
TGTGCCAGCAGTTACGGACGGTCCTACAATGAGCAGTTCTTC
>-|TRBV5-1|TRBJ1-2|few
CASSLAQPGYGYTF
TGCGCCAGCAGCTTGGCCCAACCGGGCTATGGCTACACCTTC
>TRBD2|TRBV9|TRBJ2-1|-
CASSVAGGLAGDLSYNEQFF
TGTGCCAGCAGCGTAGCAGGGGGACTAGCGGGAGATCTTTCCTACAATGAGCAGTTCTTC
>-|TRBV10-3|TRBJ2-1|-
CAVMVGPYNEQFF
TGTGCCGTAATGGTTGGCCCCTACAATGAGCAGTTCTTC
>-|TRBV5-1|TRBJ2-2|-
CASSRLAANTGELFF
TGCGCCAGCAGCAGATTAGCGGCGAACACCGGGGAGCTGTTTTTT
>-|TRBV7-3|TRBJ2-2|-
CASSPQMNTGELFF
TGTGCCAGCAGCCCCCAAATGAACACCGGGGAGCTGTTTTTT
>-|TRBV11-3|TRBJ2-5|-
CASSLDGVQGTQYF
TGTGCCAGCAGCTTAGATGGAGTACAGGGGACCCAGTACTTC
>-|TRBV6-1|TRBJ2-1|once
CASSEVPGFYNEQFF
TGTGCCAGCAGTGAAGTTCCAGGGTTCTACAATGAGCAGTTCTTC
>-|TRBV25-1|TRBJ1-5|few
CASSGEYSNQPQHF
TGTGCCAGCAGTGGAGAGTATAGCAATCAGCCCCAGCATTTT
>TRBD2|TRBV28|TRBJ2-1|-
CASRGTSGDGSSYNEQFF
TGTGCCAGCAGAGGGACTAGCGGAGATGGGAGCTCCTACAATGAGCAGTTCTTC
>-|TRBV11-1|TRBJ2-5|-
CASSLRQYQETQYF
TGTGCCAGCAGCTTGCGGCAGTACCAAGAGACCCAGTACTTC
>TRBD1|TRBV2|TRBJ2-1|-
CASSVRTGGYNEQFF
TGTGCCAGCAGTGTCAGGACAGGGGGATACAATGAGCAGTTCTTC
>TRBD2|TRBV9|TRBJ2-3|-
CASSVGAGADTQYF
TGTGCCAGCAGCGTCGGAGCGGGAGCGGATACGCAGTATTTT
>TRBD1|TRBV30|TRBJ1-2|few
CAWSSTGADYYGYTF
TGTGCCTGGAGTTCGACAGGGGCTGACTACTATGGCTACACCTTC